This T cell receptor beta chain derives from a study of blood T cells in healthy people across ages. The second PCR ran roughly 6 to 11 cycles with a sample-barcoded 5' primer and J-beta primers. TCRdb used MiXCR to reprocess the 5' RACE reads, holding one entry per CDR3 protein. The data contain 650,000 to 800,000 distinct CDR3 sequences, around 43% of them singletons. The CDR3 sequence is 15 residues long. J was trimmed by 7 bases and V by 4 bases; bases with no gene match: 9. Germline loops: CDR1 SGDLS, CDR2 YYNGEE. The sample holds a few counts of this clonotype. The sample comprised blood. This TCR was sampled from a man aged 60 to 69 in good health. The chain links TRBV9 to TRBJ2-1; 9 bases match TRBD2. The CDR3 sequence: CASSPQSGGMNEQFF. CDR3 coding DNA: TGTGCCAGCAGCCCCCAGAGCGGGGGGATGAATGAGCAGTTCTTC. Filled out from reference TRBV9 and TRBJ2-1, the complete variable domain reads DSGVTQTPKHLITATGQRVTLRCSPRSGDLSVYWYQQSLDQGLQFLIQYYNGEERAKGNILERFSAQQFPDLHSELNLSSLELGDSALYFCASSPQSGGMNEQFFGPGTRLTVL.